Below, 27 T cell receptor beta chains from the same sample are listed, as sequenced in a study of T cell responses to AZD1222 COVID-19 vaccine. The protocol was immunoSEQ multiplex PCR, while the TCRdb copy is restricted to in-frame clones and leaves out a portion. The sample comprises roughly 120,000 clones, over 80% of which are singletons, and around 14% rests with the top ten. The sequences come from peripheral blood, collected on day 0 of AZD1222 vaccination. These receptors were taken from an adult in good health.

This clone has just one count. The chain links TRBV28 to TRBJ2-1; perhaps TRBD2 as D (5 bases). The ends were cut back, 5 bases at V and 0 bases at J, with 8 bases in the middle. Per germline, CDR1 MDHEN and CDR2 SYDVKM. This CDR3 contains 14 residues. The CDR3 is CASSRLPSYNEQFF. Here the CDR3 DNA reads TGTGCCAGCAGTCGACTACCCTCCTACAATGAGCAGTTCTTC.

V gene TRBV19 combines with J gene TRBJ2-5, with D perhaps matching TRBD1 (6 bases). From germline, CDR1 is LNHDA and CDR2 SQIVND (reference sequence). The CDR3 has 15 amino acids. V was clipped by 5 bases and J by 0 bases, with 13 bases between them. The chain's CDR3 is CASSLQGWHQETQYF. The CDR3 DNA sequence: TGTGCCAGTAGTCTACAGGGTTGGCACCAAGAGACCCAGTACTTC.

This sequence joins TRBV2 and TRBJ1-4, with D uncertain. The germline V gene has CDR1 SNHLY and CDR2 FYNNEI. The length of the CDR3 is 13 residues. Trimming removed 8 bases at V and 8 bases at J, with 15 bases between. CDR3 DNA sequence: TGTGCCAGCCATGGGTCGTCTCGGGAAAAACTGTTTTTT. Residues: CASHGSSREKLFF.

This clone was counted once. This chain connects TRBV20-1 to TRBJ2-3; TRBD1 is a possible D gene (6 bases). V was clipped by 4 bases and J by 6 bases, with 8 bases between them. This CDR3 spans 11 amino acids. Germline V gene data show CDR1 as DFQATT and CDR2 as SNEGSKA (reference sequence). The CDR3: CSATTGDTQYF. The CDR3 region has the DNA TGCAGTGCTACCACAGGGGATACGCAGTATTTT.

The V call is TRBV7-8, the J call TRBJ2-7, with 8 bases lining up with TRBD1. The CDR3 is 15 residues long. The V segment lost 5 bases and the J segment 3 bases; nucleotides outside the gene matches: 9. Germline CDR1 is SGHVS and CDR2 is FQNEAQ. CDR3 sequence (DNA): TGTGCCAGCAGCCCTTACAGGGGGGCGGACTACGAGCAGTACTTC. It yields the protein CASSPYRGADYEQYF.

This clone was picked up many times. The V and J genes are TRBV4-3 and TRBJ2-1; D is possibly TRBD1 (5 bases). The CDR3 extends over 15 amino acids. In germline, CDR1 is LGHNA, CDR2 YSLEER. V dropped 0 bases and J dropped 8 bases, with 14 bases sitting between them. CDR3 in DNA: TGCGCCAGCAGCCAAGATTATCAGGGCGGCGATGAGCAGTTCTTC. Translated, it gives CASSQDYQGGDEQFF.

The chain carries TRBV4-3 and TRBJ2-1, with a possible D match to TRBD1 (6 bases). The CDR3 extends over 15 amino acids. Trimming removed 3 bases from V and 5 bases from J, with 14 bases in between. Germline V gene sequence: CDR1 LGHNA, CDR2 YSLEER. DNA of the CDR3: TGCGCCAGCAGCCATCGGCAGGGGTTCAACAATGAGCAGTTCTTC. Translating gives CASSHRQGFNNEQFF.

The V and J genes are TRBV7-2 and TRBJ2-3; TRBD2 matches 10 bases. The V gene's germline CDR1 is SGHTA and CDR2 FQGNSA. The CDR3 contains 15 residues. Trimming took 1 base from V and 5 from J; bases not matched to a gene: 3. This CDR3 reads CASSLGVAGGDTQYF. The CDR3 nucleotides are TGTGCCAGCAGCTTAGGAGTAGCGGGGGGAGATACGCAGTATTTT.

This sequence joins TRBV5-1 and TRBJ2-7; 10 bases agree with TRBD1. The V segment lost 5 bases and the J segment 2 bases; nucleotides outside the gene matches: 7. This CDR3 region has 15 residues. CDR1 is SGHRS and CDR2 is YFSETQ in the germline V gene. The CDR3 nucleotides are TGCGCCAGCAGACCCCGGGACAGGGGAACCTACGAGCAGTACTTC. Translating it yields CASRPRDRGTYEQYF.

CDR3: CASSGQGAHPGELFF. Written as DNA, the CDR3 is TGTGCCAGCTCTGGACAGGGCGCACATCCCGGGGAGCTGTTTTTT. The J gene is TRBJ2-2, the V gene TRBV2; 8 bases map to TRBD1. Germline assignment: CDR1 SNHLY and CDR2 FYNNEI. V was pared by 8 bases and J by 6 bases, with 11 bases of the junction left unmatched. CDR3 length: 15 residues.

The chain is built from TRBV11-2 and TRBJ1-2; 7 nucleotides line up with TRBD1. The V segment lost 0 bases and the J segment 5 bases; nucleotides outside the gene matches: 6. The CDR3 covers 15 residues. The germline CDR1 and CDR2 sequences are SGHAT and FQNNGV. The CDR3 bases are TGTGCCAGCAGCTTAGATCTTGTACAGGGGTATGGCTACACCTTC. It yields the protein CASSLDLVQGYGYTF.

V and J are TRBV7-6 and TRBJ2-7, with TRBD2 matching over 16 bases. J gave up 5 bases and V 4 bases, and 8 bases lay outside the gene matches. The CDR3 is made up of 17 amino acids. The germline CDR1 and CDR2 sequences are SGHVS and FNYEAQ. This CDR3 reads CASSSYGTSGRANEQYF. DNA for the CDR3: TGTGCCAGCAGCTCCTACGGGACTAGCGGGAGGGCCAACGAGCAGTACTTC. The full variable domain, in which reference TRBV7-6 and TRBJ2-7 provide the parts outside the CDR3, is GAGVSQSPRYKVTKRGQDVALRCDPISGHVSLYWYRQALGQGPEFLTYFNYEAQQDKSGLPNDRFSAERPEGSISTLTIQRTEQRDSAMYRCASSSYGTSGRANEQYFGPGTRLTVT.

The CDR3 sequence: CASSPPTGSFKTQPQHF. The CDR3 nucleotides read TGTGCCAGCAGCCCCCCAACAGGGTCTTTCAAAACTCAGCCCCAGCATTTT. The chain employs TRBV28 and TRBJ1-5; a weak D match, TRBD1 (6 bases). The germline CDR1 and CDR2 sequences are MDHEN and SYDVKM. The V gene lost 6 bases and the J gene lost 6 bases, with 24 bases spanning the gap. This CDR3 has 17 residues.

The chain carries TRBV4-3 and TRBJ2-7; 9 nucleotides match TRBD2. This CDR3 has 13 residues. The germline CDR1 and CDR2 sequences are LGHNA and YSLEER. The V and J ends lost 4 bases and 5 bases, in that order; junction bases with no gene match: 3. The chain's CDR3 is CASSPGTSNEQYF. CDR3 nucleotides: TGCGCCAGCAGCCCCGGGACTAGCAACGAGCAGTACTTC.

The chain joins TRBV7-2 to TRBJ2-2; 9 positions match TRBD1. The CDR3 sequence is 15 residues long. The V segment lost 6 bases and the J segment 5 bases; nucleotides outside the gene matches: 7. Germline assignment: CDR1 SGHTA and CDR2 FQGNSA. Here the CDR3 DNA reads TGTGCCAGCAGACACCCGGGACAGGGAACCGGGGAGCTGTTTTTT. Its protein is CASRHPGQGTGELFF.

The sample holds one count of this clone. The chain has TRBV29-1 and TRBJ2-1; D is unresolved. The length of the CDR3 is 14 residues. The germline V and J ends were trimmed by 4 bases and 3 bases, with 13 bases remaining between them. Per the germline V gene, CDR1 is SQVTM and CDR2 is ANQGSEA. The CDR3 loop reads CSVVIGLNYNEQFF. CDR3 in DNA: TGCAGCGTTGTAATTGGGCTGAACTACAATGAGCAGTTCTTC.

The chain's CDR3 is CAWSRPGTGVTKLFF. DNA of the CDR3: TGTGCCTGGAGCCGCCCCGGGACAGGGGTGACAAAACTGTTTTTT. The chain has TRBV30 and TRBJ1-4, with 10 bases matching TRBD1. The junction had 11 bases not matched to a gene; V was cut back by 3 bases and J by 10 bases. The CDR3 extends over 15 amino acids. CDR1 is GTSNPN and CDR2 is SVGIG in the germline V gene (reference sequence).

CDR3 in amino acids: CASSPVPGYEQYF. The CDR3 nucleotides are TGTGCCAGCTCACCGGTCCCCGGATACGAGCAGTACTTC. The J gene is TRBJ2-7, the V gene TRBV18; no definite D call. Germline CDR1 reads KGHSH; CDR2 reads LQKENI. V was clipped by 3 bases and J by 4 bases, with 10 bases between them. The CDR3 contains 13 residues.

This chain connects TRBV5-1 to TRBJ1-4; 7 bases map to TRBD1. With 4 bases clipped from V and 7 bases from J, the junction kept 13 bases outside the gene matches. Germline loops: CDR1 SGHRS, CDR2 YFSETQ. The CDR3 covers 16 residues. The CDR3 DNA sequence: TGCGCCAGCAGCCCGAATACAGGGGCCGCGGGTGAAAAACTGTTTTTT. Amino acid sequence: CASSPNTGAAGEKLFF.

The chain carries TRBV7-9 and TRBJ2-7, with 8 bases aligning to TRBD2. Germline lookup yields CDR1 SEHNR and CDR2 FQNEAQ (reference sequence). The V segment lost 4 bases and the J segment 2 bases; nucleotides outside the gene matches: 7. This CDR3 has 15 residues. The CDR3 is CASSSHLSGTYEQYF. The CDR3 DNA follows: TGTGCCAGCAGCTCTCACCTTAGCGGGACCTACGAGCAGTACTTC.

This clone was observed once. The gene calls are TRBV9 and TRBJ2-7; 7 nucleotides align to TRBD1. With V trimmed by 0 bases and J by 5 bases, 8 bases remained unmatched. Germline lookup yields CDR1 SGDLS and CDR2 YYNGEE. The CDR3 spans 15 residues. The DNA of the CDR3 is TGTGCCAGCAGCGTAGGGGGGACAGCTTGGGACGAGCAGTACTTC. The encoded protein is CASSVGGTAWDEQYF.

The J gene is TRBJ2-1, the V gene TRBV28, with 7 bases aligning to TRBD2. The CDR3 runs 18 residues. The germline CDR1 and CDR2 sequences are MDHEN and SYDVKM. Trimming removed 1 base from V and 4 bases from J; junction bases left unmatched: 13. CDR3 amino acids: CASSLFVESSGPYNEQFF. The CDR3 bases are TGTGCCAGCAGTTTATTCGTGGAGTCTAGCGGCCCTTACAATGAGCAGTTCTTC.

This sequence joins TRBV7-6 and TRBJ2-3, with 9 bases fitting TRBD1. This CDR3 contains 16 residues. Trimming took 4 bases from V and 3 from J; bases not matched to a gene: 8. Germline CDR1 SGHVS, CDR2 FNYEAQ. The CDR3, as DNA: TGTGCCAGCAGCTCCACAGGGGGCGCAGGTACAGATACGCAGTATTTT. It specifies CASSSTGGAGTDTQYF.

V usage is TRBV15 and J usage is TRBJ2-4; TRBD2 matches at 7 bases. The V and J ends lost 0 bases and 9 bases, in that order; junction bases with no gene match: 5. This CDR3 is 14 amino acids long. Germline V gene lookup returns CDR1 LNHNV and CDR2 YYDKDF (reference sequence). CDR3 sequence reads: CATSRDRGESIQYF. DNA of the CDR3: TGTGCCACCAGCAGAGATCGGGGGGAGAGCATTCAGTACTTC.

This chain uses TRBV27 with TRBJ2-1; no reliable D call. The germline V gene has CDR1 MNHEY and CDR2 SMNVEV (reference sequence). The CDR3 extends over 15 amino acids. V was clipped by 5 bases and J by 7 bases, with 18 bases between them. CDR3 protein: CASSPLGQIGNEQFF. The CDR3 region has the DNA TGTGCCAGCAGTCCGCTAGGGCAGATCGGGAATGAGCAGTTCTTC.

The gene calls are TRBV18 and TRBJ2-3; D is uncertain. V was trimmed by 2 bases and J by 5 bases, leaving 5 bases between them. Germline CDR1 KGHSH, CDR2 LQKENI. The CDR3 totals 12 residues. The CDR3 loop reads CASSPGIDTQYF. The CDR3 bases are TGTGCCAGCTCACCAGGGATAGATACGCAGTATTTT.

CDR3 coding DNA: TGTGCCAGCAGTCCTAAGGGGGGAACCGGGGAGCTGTTTTTT. Encoded protein: CASSPKGGTGELFF. V gene TRBV3-1 (or the pseudogene TRBV3-2) combines with J gene TRBJ2-2; D may match TRBD1 or TRBD2 (6 bases each). The germline V and J ends were trimmed by 6 bases and 5 bases, with 13 bases remaining between them. The CDR3 length is 14 residues. The V gene's germline CDR1 is LGHDT and CDR2 YNNKEL (reference sequence).